Sequencing of this TCR beta chain was carried out in a study of beta chain features in type 1 diabetes. Study background: Patients shared similar age, gender and cell yields with healthy donors.

CD45RO/CCR7/CD25/CD127/CD95/CD27 staining was used to isolate CD4+ naive, central memory, regulatory and stem cell-like memory cells by sorting. After removal of 5 bases from V and 5 bases from J, the junction contained 4 bases not matched to a gene. CDR1 SGHTA and CDR2 FQGNSA come from the germline V gene. The CDR3 is made up of 13 amino acids. Isolated RNA was reverse transcribed in full, so expressed TCRB transcripts were sequenced. This table comes from immunoSEQ multiplex PCR, and its TCRdb copy is limited to in-frame clones, with some not included. Here the sample spans around 310,000 clones, about 13% being singletons. Findings and limits, study-wide: Overrepresentation of cells with high TCR expression could result from cDNA sequencing. TCRB CDR3s were moderately but significantly shorter in Type 1 diabetes patients in all four CD4+ subsets.

In regard to this clone: What it binds is unknown.

What was sequenced was naive CD4+ T cells from blood. The chain has TRBV7-2 and TRBJ2-5; 8 nucleotides line up with TRBD1. This TCR was sampled from a woman aged 18-29 years with type 1 diabetes. CDR3 region: CASSNTGGETQYF. The CDR3 DNA reads TGTGCCAGCAGCAACACAGGGGGGGAGACCCAGTACTTC. Drawing the rest from reference TRBV7-2 and TRBJ2-5, the complete variable domain is GAGVSQSPSNKVTEKGKDVELRCDPISGHTALYWYRQSLGQGLEFLIYFQGNSAPDKSGLPSDRFSAERTGGSVSTLTIQRTQQEDSAVYLCASSNTGGETQYFGPGTRLLVL.